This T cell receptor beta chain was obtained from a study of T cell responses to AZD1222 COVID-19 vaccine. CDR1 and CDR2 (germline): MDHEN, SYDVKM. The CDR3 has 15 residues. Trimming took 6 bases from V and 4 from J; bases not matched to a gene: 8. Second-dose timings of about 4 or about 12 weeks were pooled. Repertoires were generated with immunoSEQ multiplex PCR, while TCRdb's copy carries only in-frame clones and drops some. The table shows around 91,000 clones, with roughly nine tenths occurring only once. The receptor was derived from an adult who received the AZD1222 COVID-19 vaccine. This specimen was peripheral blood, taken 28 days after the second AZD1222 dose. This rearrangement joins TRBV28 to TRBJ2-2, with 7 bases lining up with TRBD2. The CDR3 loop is CASSQRAGTTGELFF. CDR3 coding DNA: TGTGCCAGCAGCCAGCGAGCGGGAACCACCGGGGAGCTGTTTTTT.